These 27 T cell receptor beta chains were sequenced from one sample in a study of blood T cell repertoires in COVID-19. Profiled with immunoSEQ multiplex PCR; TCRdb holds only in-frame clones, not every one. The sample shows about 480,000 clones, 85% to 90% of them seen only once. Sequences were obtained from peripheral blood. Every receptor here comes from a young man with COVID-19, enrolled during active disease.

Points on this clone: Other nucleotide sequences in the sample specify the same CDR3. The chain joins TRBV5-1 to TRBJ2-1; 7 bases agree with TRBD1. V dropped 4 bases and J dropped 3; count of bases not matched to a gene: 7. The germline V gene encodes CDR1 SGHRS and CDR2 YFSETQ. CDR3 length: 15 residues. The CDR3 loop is CASSLASGGYNEQFF. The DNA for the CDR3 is TGCGCCAGCAGCCTGGCGTCAGGGGGCTACAATGAGCAGTTCTTC.

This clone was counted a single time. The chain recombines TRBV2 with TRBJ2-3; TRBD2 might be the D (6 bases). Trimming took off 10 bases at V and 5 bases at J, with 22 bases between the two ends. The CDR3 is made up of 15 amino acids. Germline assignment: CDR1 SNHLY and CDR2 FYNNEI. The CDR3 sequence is CANSPVGGPGDTQYF. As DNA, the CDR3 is TGTGCCAACAGCCCAGTCGGGGGACCTGGAGATACGCAGTATTTT. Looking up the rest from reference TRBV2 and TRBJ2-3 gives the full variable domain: EPEVTQTPSHQVTQMGQEVILRCVPISNHLYFYWYRQILGQKVEFLVSFYNNEISEKSEIFDDQFSVERPDGSNFTLKIRSTKLEDSAMYFCANSPVGGPGDTQYFGPGTRLTVL.

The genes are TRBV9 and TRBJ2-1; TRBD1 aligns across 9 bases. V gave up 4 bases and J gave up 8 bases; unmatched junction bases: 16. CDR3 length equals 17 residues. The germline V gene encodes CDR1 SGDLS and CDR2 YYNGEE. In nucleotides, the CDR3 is TGTGCCAGCAGCACGATTCGTGGGGGGACAGGGAGGGATGAGCAGTTCTTC. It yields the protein CASSTIRGGTGRDEQFF.

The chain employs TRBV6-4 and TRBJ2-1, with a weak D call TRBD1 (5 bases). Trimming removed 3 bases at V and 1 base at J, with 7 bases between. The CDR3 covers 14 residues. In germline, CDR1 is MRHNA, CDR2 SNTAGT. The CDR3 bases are TGTGCCAGCAGTGAGTCAGGGTCCTACAATGAGCAGTTCTTC. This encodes CASSESGSYNEQFF.

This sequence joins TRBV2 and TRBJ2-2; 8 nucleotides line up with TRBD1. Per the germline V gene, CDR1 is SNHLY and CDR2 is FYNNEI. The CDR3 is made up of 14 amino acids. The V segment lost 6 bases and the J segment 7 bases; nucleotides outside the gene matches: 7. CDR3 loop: CASSAGGSVGELFF. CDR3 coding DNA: TGTGCCAGCAGCGCAGGGGGCTCTGTCGGGGAGCTGTTTTTT.

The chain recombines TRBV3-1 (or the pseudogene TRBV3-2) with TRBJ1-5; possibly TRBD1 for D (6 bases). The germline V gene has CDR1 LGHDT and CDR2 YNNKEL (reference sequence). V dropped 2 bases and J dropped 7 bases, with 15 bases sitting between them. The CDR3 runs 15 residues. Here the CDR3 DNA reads TGTGCCAGCAGCCAAACTAGGGGGTTCGGGCAGCCCCAGCATTTT. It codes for CASSQTRGFGQPQHF.

The CDR3 sequence is CASRVLVPDEQYF. In DNA form, the CDR3 reads TGTGCCAGCAGAGTGCTAGTCCCGGACGAGCAGTACTTC. J is TRBJ2-7 and V is TRBV6-5; no reliable D call. Deletions cut 6 bases from V and 5 bases from J, with 14 bases between. Germline values: CDR1 MNHEY, CDR2 SVGAGI. The CDR3 covers 13 residues.

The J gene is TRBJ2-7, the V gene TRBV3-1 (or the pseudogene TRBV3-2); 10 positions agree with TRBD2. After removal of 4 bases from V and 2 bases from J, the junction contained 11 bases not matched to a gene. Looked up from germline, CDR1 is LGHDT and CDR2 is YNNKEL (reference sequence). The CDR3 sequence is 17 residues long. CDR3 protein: CASSPEGSGRLTYEQYF. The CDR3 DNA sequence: TGTGCCAGCAGCCCGGAGGGTAGCGGGAGGCTCACCTACGAGCAGTACTTC.

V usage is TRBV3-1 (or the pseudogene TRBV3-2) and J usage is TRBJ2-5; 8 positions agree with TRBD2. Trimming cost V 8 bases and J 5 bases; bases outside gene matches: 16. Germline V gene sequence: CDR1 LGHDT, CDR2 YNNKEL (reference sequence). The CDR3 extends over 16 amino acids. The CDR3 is CASQKGLGRLVETQYF. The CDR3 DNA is TGTGCCAGCCAAAAGGGACTAGGAAGGTTGGTGGAGACCCAGTACTTC.

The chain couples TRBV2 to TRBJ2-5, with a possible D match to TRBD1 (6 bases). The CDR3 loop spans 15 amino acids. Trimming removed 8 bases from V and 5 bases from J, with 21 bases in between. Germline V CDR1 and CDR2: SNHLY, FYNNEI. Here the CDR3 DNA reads TGTGCCAGCGGGGAGACAGGCCAGCCGGGGGAGACCCAGTACTTC. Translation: CASGETGQPGETQYF.

For the CDR3, the DNA is TGCGCCAGCAGTGATTCAGGGGGCAATCAGCCCCAGCATTTT. It yields the protein CASSDSGGNQPQHF. The gene calls are TRBV10-2 and TRBJ1-5; D might be TRBD1 (6 bases). Trimming stripped 3 bases from V and 2 bases from J, with 8 bases between. CDR1 and CDR2 from the germline V gene are WSHSY and SAAADI. The CDR3 loop spans 14 amino acids.

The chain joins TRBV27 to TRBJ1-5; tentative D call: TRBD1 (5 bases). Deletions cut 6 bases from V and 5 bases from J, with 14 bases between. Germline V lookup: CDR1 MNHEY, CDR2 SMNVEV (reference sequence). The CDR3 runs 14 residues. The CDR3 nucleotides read TGTGCCAGCAGGCACCTCGGGGGGGATCAGCCCCAGCATTTT. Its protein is CASRHLGGDQPQHF.

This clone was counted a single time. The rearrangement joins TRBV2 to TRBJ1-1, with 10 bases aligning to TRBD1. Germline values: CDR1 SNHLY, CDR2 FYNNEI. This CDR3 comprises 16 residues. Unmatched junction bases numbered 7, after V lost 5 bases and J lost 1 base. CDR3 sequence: CASSPGTGVENTEAFF. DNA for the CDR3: TGTGCCAGCAGTCCCGGGACAGGGGTAGAGAACACTGAAGCTTTCTTT.

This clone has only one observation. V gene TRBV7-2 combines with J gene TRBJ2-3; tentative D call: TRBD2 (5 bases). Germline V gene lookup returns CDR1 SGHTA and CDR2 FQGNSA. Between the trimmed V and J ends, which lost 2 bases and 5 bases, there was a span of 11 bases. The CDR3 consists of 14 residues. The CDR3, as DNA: TGTGCCAGCAGCTTACAGCGAGGGAAAGATACGCAGTATTTT. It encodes CASSLQRGKDTQYF.

The CDR3: CASRLTGYEQFF. CDR3 bases: TGTGCCAGCAGACTTACAGGGTATGAGCAGTTCTTC. The chain recombines TRBV11-3 with TRBJ2-1; D is perhaps TRBD1 (6 bases). The V and J ends lost 6 bases and 8 bases respectively, with 11 bases between them. The CDR3 sequence is 12 residues long. Germline CDR1 is SGHNT and CDR2 is YENEEA.

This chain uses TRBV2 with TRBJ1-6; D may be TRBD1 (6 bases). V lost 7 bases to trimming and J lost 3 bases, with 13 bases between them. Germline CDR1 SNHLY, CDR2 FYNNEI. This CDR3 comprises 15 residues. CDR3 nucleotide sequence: TGTGCCAGCATAAAGGGGGACCTCTATAATTCACCCCTCCACTTT. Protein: CASIKGDLYNSPLHF.

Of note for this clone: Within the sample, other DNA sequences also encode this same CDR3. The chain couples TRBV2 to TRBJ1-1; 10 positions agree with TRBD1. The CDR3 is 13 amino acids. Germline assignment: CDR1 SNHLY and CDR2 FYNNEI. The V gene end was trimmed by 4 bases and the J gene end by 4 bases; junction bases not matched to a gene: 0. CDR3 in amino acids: CASSGTGGTEAFF. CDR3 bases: TGTGCCAGCAGTGGGACAGGGGGCACTGAAGCTTTCTTT.

The CDR3 is CASSVEGQGGPLHF. CDR3 bases: TGTGCCAGCAGCGTAGAGGGACAGGGAGGACCCCTCCACTTT. The rearrangement links TRBV9 to TRBJ1-6; 9 bases line up with TRBD1. The J segment lost 12 bases and the V segment lost 0 bases, leaving 4 bases of the junction unmatched. This CDR3 is built from 14 residues. CDR1 is SGDLS and CDR2 is YYNGEE in the germline V gene.

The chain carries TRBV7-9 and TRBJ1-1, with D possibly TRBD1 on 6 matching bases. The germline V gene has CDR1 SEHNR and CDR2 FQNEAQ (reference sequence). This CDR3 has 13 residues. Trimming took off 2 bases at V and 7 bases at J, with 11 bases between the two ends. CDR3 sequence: CASSLLQGSEAFF. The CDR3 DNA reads TGTGCCAGCAGCTTACTACAGGGTAGTGAAGCTTTCTTT.

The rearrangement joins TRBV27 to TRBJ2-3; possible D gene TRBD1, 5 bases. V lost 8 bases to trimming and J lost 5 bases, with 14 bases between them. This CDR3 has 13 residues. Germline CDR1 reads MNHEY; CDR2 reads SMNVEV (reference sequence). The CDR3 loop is CASRKGIGDTQYF. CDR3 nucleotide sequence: TGTGCCAGCCGTAAGGGGATTGGAGATACGCAGTATTTT.

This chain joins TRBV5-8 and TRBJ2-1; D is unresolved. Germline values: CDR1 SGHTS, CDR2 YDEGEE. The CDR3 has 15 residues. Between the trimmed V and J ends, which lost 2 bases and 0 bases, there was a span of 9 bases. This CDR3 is CASSFSRSSYNEQFF. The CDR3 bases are TGTGCCAGCAGCTTCTCGAGAAGCTCCTACAATGAGCAGTTCTTC.

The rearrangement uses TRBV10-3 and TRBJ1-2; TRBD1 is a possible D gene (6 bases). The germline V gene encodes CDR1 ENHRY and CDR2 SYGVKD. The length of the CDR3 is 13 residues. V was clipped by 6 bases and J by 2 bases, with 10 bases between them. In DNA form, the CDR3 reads TGTGCCATCAGCCCACAGGGAAACTATGGCTACACCTTC. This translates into CAISPQGNYGYTF.

CDR3 sequence: CASSGRDRANTEAFF. DNA for the CDR3: TGTGCCAGCAGTGGACGGGACAGAGCGAACACTGAAGCTTTCTTT. The chain uses TRBV2 and TRBJ1-1; 7 nucleotides match TRBD1. Germline V gives CDR1 SNHLY, CDR2 FYNNEI. There are 15 residues in the CDR3. V was pared by 4 bases and J by 1 base, with 6 bases of the junction left unmatched.

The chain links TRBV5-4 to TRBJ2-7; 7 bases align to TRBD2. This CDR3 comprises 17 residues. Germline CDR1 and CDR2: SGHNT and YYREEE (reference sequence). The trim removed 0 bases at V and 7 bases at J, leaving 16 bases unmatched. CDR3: CASSLGGGRGSWGEQYF. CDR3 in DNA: TGTGCCAGCAGCTTGGGAGGTGGGCGCGGGAGTTGGGGGGAGCAGTACTTC.

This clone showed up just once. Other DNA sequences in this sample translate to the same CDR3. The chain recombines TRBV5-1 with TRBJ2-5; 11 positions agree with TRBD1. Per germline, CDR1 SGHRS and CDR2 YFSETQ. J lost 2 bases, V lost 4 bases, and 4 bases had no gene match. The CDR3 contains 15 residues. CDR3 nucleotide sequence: TGCGCCAGCAGCCCGGGACAGGGGGGACAAGAGACCCAGTACTTC. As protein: CASSPGQGGQETQYF.

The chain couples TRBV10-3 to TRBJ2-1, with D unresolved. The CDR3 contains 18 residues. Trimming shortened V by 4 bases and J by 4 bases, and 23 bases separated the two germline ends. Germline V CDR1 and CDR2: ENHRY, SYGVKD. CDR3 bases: TGTGCCATCAGTGGGCCCCCCCACAGTCGTCTAAGTTACAATGAGCAGTTCTTC. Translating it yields CAISGPPHSRLSYNEQFF.

Written as DNA, the CDR3 is TGTGCCAGCAGCCCTGTTGTCCCAGGGTCCTACGAGCAGTACTTC. It encodes CASSPVVPGSYEQYF. This chain links TRBV3-1 (or the pseudogene TRBV3-2) with TRBJ2-7; D is possibly TRBD1 (5 bases). V lost 4 bases, J lost 1 base, and 14 bases lay in between. This CDR3 comprises 15 residues. CDR1 and CDR2 from the germline V gene are LGHDT and YNNKEL (reference sequence).